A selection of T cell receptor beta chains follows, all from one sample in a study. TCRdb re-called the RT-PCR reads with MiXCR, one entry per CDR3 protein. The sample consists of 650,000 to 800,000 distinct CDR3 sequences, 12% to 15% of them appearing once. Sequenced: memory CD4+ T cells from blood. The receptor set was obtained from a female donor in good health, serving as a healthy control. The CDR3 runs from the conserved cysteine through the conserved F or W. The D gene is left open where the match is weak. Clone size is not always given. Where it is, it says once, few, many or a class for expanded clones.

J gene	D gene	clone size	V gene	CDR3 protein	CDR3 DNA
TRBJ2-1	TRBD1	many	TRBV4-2	CASSQGQGPSYNEQFF	TGTGCCAGCAGCCAAGGACAGGGGCCGTCCTACAATGAGCAGTTCTTC
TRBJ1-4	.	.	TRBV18	CASSEFATNEKLFF	TGTGCCAGCTCGGAATTTGCAACTAATGAAAAACTGTTTTTT
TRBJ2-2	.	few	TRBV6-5	CASSTRARVASFYTGELFF	TGTGCCAGCAGTACGAGGGCCAGGGTGGCCAGTTTCTACACCGGGGAGCTGTTTTTT
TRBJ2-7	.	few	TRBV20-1	CSATVPGTYEQYF	TGCAGTGCTACCGTACCGGGAACCTACGAGCAGTACTTC
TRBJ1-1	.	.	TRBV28	CASSLYGRASEAFF	TGTGCCAGCAGTTTATACGGCCGAGCGTCAGAAGCTTTCTTT
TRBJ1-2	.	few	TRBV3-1	CASSQDLTTNYGYTF	TGTGCCAGCAGCCAAGACCTTACAACTAACTATGGCTACACCTTC
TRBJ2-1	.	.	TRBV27	CASRTHGRDEQFF	TGTGCCAGCAGAACTCACGGCAGGGATGAGCAGTTCTTC
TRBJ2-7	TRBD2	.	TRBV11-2	CASSIAGYEQYF	TGTGCCAGCAGCATAGCGGGCTACGAGCAGTACTTC
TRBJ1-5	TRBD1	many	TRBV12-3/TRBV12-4	CASSYRTGGDQPQHF	TGTGCCAGCAGTTACAGGACAGGAGGGGATCAGCCCCAGCATTTT
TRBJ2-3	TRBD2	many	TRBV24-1	CATSDPGLADNTDTQYF	TGTGCCACCAGTGATCCCGGACTAGCGGACAACACAGATACGCAGTATTTT
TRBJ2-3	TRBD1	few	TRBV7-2	CASSLAGQVVNTDTQYF	TGTGCCAGCAGCTTAGCGGGACAGGTTGTCAACACAGATACGCAGTATTTT
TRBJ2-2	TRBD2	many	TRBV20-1	CSSGGVSGRAFNTGELFF	TGCAGTAGCGGGGGCGTTAGCGGGAGGGCGTTCAACACCGGGGAGCTGTTTTTT
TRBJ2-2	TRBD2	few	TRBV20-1	CSASRGTSGSSTGELFF	TGCAGTGCTAGCCGTGGGACTAGCGGGTCTTCCACCGGGGAGCTGTTTTTT
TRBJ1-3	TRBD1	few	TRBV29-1	CSVGRGQAGNTIYF	TGCAGCGTTGGGAGGGGGCAGGCGGGAAACACCATATATTTT
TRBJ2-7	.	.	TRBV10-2	CASSRQGYGSYEQYF	TGCGCCAGCTCCCGCCAAGGTTACGGCTCCTACGAGCAGTACTTC
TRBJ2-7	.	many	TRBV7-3	CASSLLGTDDEQYF	TGTGCCAGCAGCTTATTGGGGACCGACGACGAGCAGTACTTC
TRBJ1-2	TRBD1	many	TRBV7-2	CASSLPGQENYGYTF	TGTGCCAGCAGCCTACCGGGACAGGAAAACTATGGCTACACCTTC
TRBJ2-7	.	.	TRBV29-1	CSVVGTASVPYEQYF	TGCAGCGTCGTCGGGACCGCCTCAGTACCCTACGAGCAGTACTTC
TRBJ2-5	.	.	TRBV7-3	CASSLGAGLQETQYF	TGTGCCAGCAGCTTAGGGGCGGGACTCCAAGAGACCCAGTACTTC
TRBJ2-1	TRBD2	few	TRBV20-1	CSARAGGPGNEQFF	TGCAGTGCTAGGGCGGGGGGGCCCGGTAATGAGCAGTTCTTC
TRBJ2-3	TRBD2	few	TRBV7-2	CASSVSSGGAGTDTQYF	TGTGCCAGCAGCGTCTCTAGCGGGGGGGCCGGGACAGATACGCAGTATTTT
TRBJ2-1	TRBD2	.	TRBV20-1	CSAPGGGTSGQSSYNEQFF	TGCAGTGCCCCTGGGGGTGGGACTAGCGGGCAAAGCTCCTACAATGAGCAGTTCTTC
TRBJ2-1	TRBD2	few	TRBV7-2	CASSRAATSGNNEQFF	TGTGCCAGCAGCCGAGCGGCGACTAGCGGAAACAATGAGCAGTTCTTC
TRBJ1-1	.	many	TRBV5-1	CASSLDPLGVNTEAFF	TGCGCCAGCAGCTTAGATCCGCTAGGGGTGAACACTGAAGCTTTCTTT
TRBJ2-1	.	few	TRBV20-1	CSALQRNSYNEQFF	TGCAGTGCTCTTCAGCGGAACTCCTACAATGAGCAGTTCTTC
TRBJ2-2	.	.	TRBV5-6	CASSSTRTANTGELFF	TGTGCCAGCAGCTCGACAAGGACAGCGAACACCGGGGAGCTGTTTTTT
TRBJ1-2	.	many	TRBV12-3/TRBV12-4	CASNPQTQNVYYGYTF	TGTGCCAGCAATCCCCAAACCCAGAACGTCTACTATGGCTACACCTTC
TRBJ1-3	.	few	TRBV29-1	CSGGGGRDSGNTIYF	TGCAGCGGGGGAGGCGGGCGAGACTCTGGAAACACCATATATTTT
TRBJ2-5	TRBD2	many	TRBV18	CASSPPGLAAGETQYF	TGTGCCAGCTCACCACCGGGACTAGCGGCGGGGGAGACCCAGTACTTC
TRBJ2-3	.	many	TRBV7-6	CASSRDHFGAGTDTQYF	.
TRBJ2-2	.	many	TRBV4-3	CASSQEKGWGTGELFF	TGCGCCAGCAGCCAAGAAAAAGGGTGGGGCACCGGGGAGCTGTTTTTT
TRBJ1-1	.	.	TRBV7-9	CASSLPTASVNTEAFF	TGTGCCAGCAGCTTACCGACAGCCTCGGTGAACACTGAAGCTTTCTTT
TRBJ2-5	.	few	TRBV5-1	CASSNGGLGETQYF	TGCGCCAGCAGCAATGGAGGGTTGGGAGAGACCCAGTACTTC
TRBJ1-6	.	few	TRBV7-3	CASSLTADPNSPLHF	TGTGCCAGCAGCTTAACGGCGGATCCAAATTCACCCCTCCACTTT
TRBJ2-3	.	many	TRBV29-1	CSVEYSLTDTQYF	TGCAGCGTTGAGTACAGCCTGACAGATACGCAGTATTTT
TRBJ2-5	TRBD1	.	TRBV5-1	CASSLVGGTGSQETQYF	TGCGCCAGCAGCTTGGTTGGCGGGACAGGGTCCCAAGAGACCCAGTACTTC
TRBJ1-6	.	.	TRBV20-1	CSVSPGPPNSPLHF	TGCAGTGTTTCCCCGGGCCCCCCTAATTCACCCCTCCACTTT
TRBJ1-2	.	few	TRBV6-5	CASTSPEAGHYGYTF	TGTGCCAGCACAAGTCCCGAGGCAGGGCACTATGGCTACACCTTC
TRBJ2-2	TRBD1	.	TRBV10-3	CATGQAAGELFF	TGTGCCACCGGACAGGCCGCCGGGGAGCTGTTTTTT
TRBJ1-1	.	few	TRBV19	CASKQAIGGTEAFF	TGTGCCAGTAAACAGGCGATCGGGGGCACTGAAGCTTTCTTT
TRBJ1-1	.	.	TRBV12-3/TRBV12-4	CASSFGSHPEAFF	TGTGCCAGCAGTTTTGGCAGCCACCCTGAAGCTTTCTTT
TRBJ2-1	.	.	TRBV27	CSSKTRDPDYNEQFF	TGTTCCAGTAAGACAAGGGATCCCGACTACAATGAGCAGTTCTTC
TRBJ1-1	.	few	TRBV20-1	CSAPQRSEPGVAFF	TGCAGTGCCCCCCAAAGGTCCGAGCCCGGGGTAGCTTTCTTT
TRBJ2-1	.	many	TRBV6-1	CASSEVPGSYNEQFF	TGTGCCAGCAGTGAAGTGCCGGGGTCCTACAATGAGCAGTTCTTC
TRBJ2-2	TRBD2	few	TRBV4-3	CASSHPTSGVTGELFF	TGCGCCAGCAGCCACCCGACTAGCGGGGTTACCGGGGAGCTGTTTTTT
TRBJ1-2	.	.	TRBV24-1	CATSDLLSYEGYTF	TGTGCCACCAGTGATTTGCTGAGCTATGAGGGCTACACCTTC
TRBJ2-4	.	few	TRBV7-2	CASSLGQASTF	TGTGCCAGCAGCTTAGGACAGGCCTCCACCTTC
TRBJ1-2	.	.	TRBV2	CASSEWAGAGYTF	TGTGCCAGCAGTGAATGGGCAGGCGCTGGCTACACCTTC